This is a list of T cell receptor beta chains from one sample in a study of control samples from healthy donors and cancer patients. Assay: immunoSEQ multiplex PCR; the TCRdb copy retains only in-frame clones and omits some. The table has fewer than 200,000 clones, 80% to 95% seen once. Sample: blood. The receptors were gathered from a woman aged 60-70 years in good health. CDR3s include the opening cysteine and the closing phenylalanine or tryptophan. A D gene is named only where the DNA matches it firmly. Rows may omit the clone size; those that give it use once, few, many or a size class.

CDR3nt: TGTGCCAGCAGTTACCCGGACAGGGCTATGAATGGCTACACCTTC; CDR3aa: CASSYPDRAMNGYTF; d_gene: TRBD1; v_gene: TRBV6-5; abundance: NA; j_gene: TRBJ1-2
CDR3nt: TGTGCCAGCAGCTTAACCTCTACCTACGAGCAGTACTTC; CDR3aa: CASSLTSTYEQYF; d_gene: NA; v_gene: TRBV7-3; abundance: NA; j_gene: TRBJ2-7
CDR3nt: TGTGCCAGCCAGTACGGGGAGACAGATACGCAGTATTTT; CDR3aa: CASQYGETDTQYF; d_gene: NA; v_gene: TRBV5-6; abundance: NA; j_gene: TRBJ2-3
CDR3nt: TGTGCCAGCAGTCGACAGAGAGCCACTGAAGCTTTCTTT; CDR3aa: CASSRQRATEAFF; d_gene: NA; v_gene: TRBV6-5; abundance: few; j_gene: TRBJ1-1
CDR3nt: TGTGCCAGCAAATCCGGCAGAGTGAACACTGAAGCTTTCTTT; CDR3aa: CASKSGRVNTEAFF; d_gene: NA; v_gene: TRBV7-2; abundance: NA; j_gene: TRBJ1-1
CDR3nt: TGTGCCAGTAGTATAGTCCGGTCGGGTCTCTGGGGGGACACCGGGGAGCTGTTTTTT; CDR3aa: CASSIVRSGLWGDTGELFF; d_gene: NA; v_gene: TRBV19; abundance: NA; j_gene: TRBJ2-2
CDR3nt: TGTGCCAGCAGTGAGGACGGATCGGCATCACCCCTCCACTTT; CDR3aa: CASSEDGSASPLHF; d_gene: NA; v_gene: TRBV6-4; abundance: NA; j_gene: TRBJ1-6
CDR3nt: TGTGCCAGCAGCTGGGGGGTCGAAACCGATACGCAGTATTTT; CDR3aa: CASSWGVETDTQYF; d_gene: NA; v_gene: TRBV6-6; abundance: NA; j_gene: TRBJ2-3
CDR3nt: TGTGCCAGCAGTTCGGGACAGTATAATTCACCCCTCCACTTT; CDR3aa: CASSSGQYNSPLHF; d_gene: TRBD1; v_gene: TRBV6-2/TRBV6-3; abundance: NA; j_gene: TRBJ1-6
CDR3nt: TGTGCCATCAGTGTCAGGACAGGCACGAACACAGATACGCAGTATTTT; CDR3aa: CAISVRTGTNTDTQYF; d_gene: TRBD1; v_gene: TRBV10-3; abundance: NA; j_gene: TRBJ2-3
CDR3nt: TGTGCTAGTGGTTCCCACAGGGGCGCATCGGGAAACACTGAAGCTTTCTTT; CDR3aa: CASGSHRGASGNTEAFF; d_gene: TRBD1; v_gene: TRBV12-5; abundance: few; j_gene: TRBJ1-1
CDR3nt: TGTGCCAGCTCACCACCGGGCGGGAGCTACGAGCAGTACTTC; CDR3aa: CASSPPGGSYEQYF; d_gene: TRBD2; v_gene: TRBV18; abundance: NA; j_gene: TRBJ2-7
CDR3nt: TGTGCCAGCAGCCCTGGATCCTCCTCTGGAAACACCATATATTTT; CDR3aa: CASSPGSSSGNTIYF; d_gene: NA; v_gene: TRBV16; abundance: NA; j_gene: TRBJ1-3
CDR3nt: TGTGCCAGCAGCTTAGTCCCAGGAGAGACCCAGTACTTC; CDR3aa: CASSLVPGETQYF; d_gene: NA; v_gene: TRBV7-2; abundance: NA; j_gene: TRBJ2-5
CDR3nt: TGTGCCAGCGATGGACAGGGGCATCAGCCCCAGCATTTT; CDR3aa: CASDGQGHQPQHF; d_gene: TRBD1; v_gene: TRBV7-2; abundance: NA; j_gene: TRBJ1-5
CDR3nt: TGTGCTAGCAGCAAAGCAGGGGGCTGGGGCGAGACCCAGTACTTC; CDR3aa: CASSKAGGWGETQYF; d_gene: TRBD1; v_gene: TRBV7-7; abundance: NA; j_gene: TRBJ2-5
CDR3nt: TGTGCCAGCAGCTTGGTAGGGTTTAGTCACACCGGGGAGCTGTTTTTT; CDR3aa: CASSLVGFSHTGELFF; d_gene: NA; v_gene: TRBV5-5; abundance: NA; j_gene: TRBJ2-2
CDR3nt: TGTGCCAGTAGTATTCATTCGACAGGGGGCAGGAAGACCCAGTACTTC; CDR3aa: CASSIHSTGGRKTQYF; d_gene: TRBD1; v_gene: TRBV19; abundance: NA; j_gene: TRBJ2-5
CDR3nt: TGCGCCAGCAGCTGGACAGTGAACACTGAAGCTTTCTTT; CDR3aa: CASSWTVNTEAFF; d_gene: NA; v_gene: TRBV5-1; abundance: NA; j_gene: TRBJ1-1